The entry below gives a single TCR beta chain sequence along with its context. Its matching antigen is unknown. Repertoires were generated with immunoSEQ multiplex PCR, while TCRdb's copy carries only in-frame clones and drops some. The repertoire has 25,000 to 30,000 clones, about 86% of them found once; the top ten carry around 5.3%. Trimming took 6 bases from V and 5 from J, leaving 19 bases between them. This CDR3 region has 16 residues. Germline values: CDR1 LNHNV, CDR2 YYDKDF (reference sequence). The sample belongs to a study of T cells in localized non-small cell lung cancer. Study results and limitations: Adjacent lung was found to contain a median roughly 60 of the top 100 tumor clones. Longer overall survival accompanied higher blood T cell density. Only one tumor region was sequenced, so heterogeneity remains possible.

This receptor was taken from a man aged 40-75 years with stage III lung adenocarcinoma. The input for sequencing was peripheral blood mononuclear cells, taken before any cancer treatment. The chain recombines TRBV15 with TRBJ2-2, with D perhaps matching TRBD1 or TRBD2 (6 bases each). CDR3 residues: CATRLGGPRVTGELFF. The CDR3 bases are TGTGCCACCAGACTTGGGGGGCCTAGGGTGACCGGGGAGCTGTTTTTT. Supplemented by reference TRBV15 and TRBJ2-2, the full variable domain reads DAMVIQNPRYQVTQFGKPVTLSCSQTLNHNVMYWYQQKSSQAPKLLFHYYDKDFNNEADTPDNFQSRRPNTSFCFLDIRSPGLGDTAMYLCATRLGGPRVTGELFFGEGSRLTVL.